The 21 T cell receptor beta chains below come from one sample, sequenced in a study of response to subunit inactivated influenza vaccine (dated by TCRdb to the late 2010s). Libraries were built with RT-PCR. TCRdb shows the sequencer as Illumina HiSeq 2500. In-frame beta chains were kept once TCRdb had trimmed the public reads at Q25 with fastp and called clones with MiXCR. CDR3 protein duplicates are merged, each entry listing the most common genes and DNA. The sample table contains approximately 730,000 distinct CDR3 sequences; only one count was recorded for 11% to 15% of them. 5.5% to 7% of the sample comes from the top ten. Sequences were derived from PBMCs from blood, sampled less than 15 days before vaccination. The receptors shown here come from a man between 45 and 60 years old who received an inactivated influenza vaccine. Donor details come from another sample of the same person, matched by shared clones.

In its sample, this clonotype was seen many times. As DNA, the CDR3 is TGTGCCAGCAGCCCTTTTAGCGGGCATAGCTCCTACAATGAGCAGTTCTTC. Translation: CASSPFSGHSSYNEQFF. The chain couples TRBV7-9 to TRBJ2-1, with 7 bases identical to TRBD2. The germline gives CDR1 SEHNR, CDR2 FQNEAQ (reference sequence). This CDR3 comprises 17 residues. J lost 0 bases, V lost 5 bases, and 10 bases had no gene match.

The chain has TRBV5-1 and TRBJ1-1, with D perhaps matching TRBD1 (5 bases). Germline CDR1 is SGHRS and CDR2 is YFSETQ. The V end lost 0 bases, the J end lost 1 base, and 25 bases lay between the germline ends. This CDR3 contains 20 residues. The CDR3: CASSLGARRGLLPPNTEAFF. The CDR3 region has the DNA TGCGCCAGCAGCTTGGGTGCTCGACGGGGACTCTTACCCCCGAACACTGAAGCTTTCTTT.

This clonotype came up many times. The J gene is TRBJ2-3, the V gene TRBV12-3 or TRBV12-4; maybe TRBD2 (6 bases). Trimming removed 6 bases at V and 9 bases at J, with 13 bases between. This CDR3 comprises 12 residues. CDR3 DNA sequence: TGTGCCAGCAGCCGCCGGGGGTTAACGCAGTATTTT. This encodes CASSRRGLTQYF.

The rearrangement links TRBV20-1 to TRBJ1-5; 7 bases align to TRBD1. The germline V gene encodes CDR1 DFQATT and CDR2 SNEGSKA (reference sequence). This CDR3 contains 13 residues. Trimming took 6 bases from V and 3 from J; bases not matched to a gene: 5. The CDR3 region is CSAGQVYNQPQHF. Here the CDR3 DNA reads TGCAGTGCCGGACAGGTATACAATCAGCCCCAGCATTTT.

This clonotype appeared a few times. The CDR3 region has the DNA TGTGCCAGCAGTGTCGGGACACCTTACAATGAGCAGTTCTTC. Encoded protein: CASSVGTPYNEQFF. The chain recombines TRBV12-3 or TRBV12-4 with TRBJ2-1; D is perhaps TRBD1 (6 bases). The V end was cut by 5 bases, the J end by 4 bases, with 12 bases between. The CDR3 length is 14 residues.

This rearrangement joins TRBV10-3 to TRBJ2-1; no clear D. CDR1 is ENHRY, CDR2 SYGVKD, per germline. CDR3 length: 11 residues. The V end was cut by 6 bases, the J end by 5 bases, with 5 bases between. CDR3 bases: TGTGCCATCAGGGGAAACAATGAGCAGTTCTTC. This codes for CAIRGNNEQFF.

This clonotype has just a few counts. This sequence joins TRBV7-9 and TRBJ1-1; 10 nucleotides line up with TRBD1. CDR1 and CDR2 from the germline V gene are SEHNR and FQNEAQ (reference sequence). With 4 bases clipped from V and 4 bases from J, the junction kept 3 bases outside the gene matches. The CDR3 sequence is 14 residues long. CDR3 nucleotide sequence: TGTGCCAGCAGCTCCTGGGACAGGGGCACTGAAGCTTTCTTT. It translates to CASSSWDRGTEAFF.

The chain is built from TRBV10-3 and TRBJ1-3; maybe TRBD1 (5 bases). V lost 4 bases, J lost 0 bases, and 13 bases lay in between. This CDR3 spans 16 amino acids. Germline V gives CDR1 ENHRY, CDR2 SYGVKD. CDR3 nucleotides: TGTGCCATCAGTGGGGGACCGGGGTACTCTGGAAACACCATATATTTT. Amino acids: CAISGGPGYSGNTIYF.

The chain carries TRBV28 and TRBJ2-4; the match to TRBD1 covers 7 bases. Germline CDR1 reads MDHEN; CDR2 reads SYDVKM. The CDR3 runs 16 residues. V trimming: 2 bases; J trimming: 3 bases; junction bases outside the gene matches: 7. CDR3 DNA: TGTGCCAGCAGTTTAGACAGGGTTTTGGACAAAAACATTCAGTACTTC. It specifies CASSLDRVLDKNIQYF.

This clonotype was detected a few times. One end of the junction varies from germline; a read error may be responsible. The rearrangement uses TRBV7-7 and TRBJ2-2; D is possibly TRBD1 (5 bases). The length of the CDR3 is 13 residues. Per the germline V gene, CDR1 is SSHAT and CDR2 is FNYEAQ (reference sequence). CDR3 protein: CASSPDTTGELFF. The DNA of the CDR3 is TGTGCTAGCAGCCCGGACACCACCGGGGAGCTGTTTTTT.

This clonotype was seen a few times. This rearrangement joins TRBV20-1 to TRBJ1-5; D gene ambiguous. The CDR3 spans 16 residues. V lost 7 bases, J lost 6 bases, and 25 bases lay in between. Germline assignment: CDR1 DFQATT and CDR2 SNEGSKA (reference sequence). CDR3 residues: CSGGVSGNPHSQPQHF. DNA for the CDR3: TGCAGTGGCGGGGTGAGCGGAAACCCCCACAGTCAGCCCCAGCATTTT.

The J gene is TRBJ2-7, the V gene TRBV7-2, with TRBD1 matching 9 bases. The ends lost 5 bases at V and 7 bases at J; junction bases unmatched: 9. From germline, CDR1 is SGHTA and CDR2 FQGNSA. CDR3 length: 14 residues. Here the CDR3 reads CASSTRQGVGEQYF. CDR3 sequence (DNA): TGTGCCAGCAGCACCCGACAGGGGGTGGGGGAGCAGTACTTC.

The V and J genes are TRBV5-1 and TRBJ2-1; 7 nucleotides match TRBD2. V lost 7 bases and J lost 3; bases outside the gene matches: 10. This CDR3 region has 15 residues. Per the germline V gene, CDR1 is SGHRS and CDR2 is YFSETQ. In DNA, the CDR3 is TGCGCCAGCGGGAGCGGGACGACCAACTACAATGAGCAGTTCTTC. Translating gives CASGSGTTNYNEQFF. Full variable domain (rest looked up from reference TRBV5-1 and TRBJ2-1): KAGVTQTPRYLIKTRGQQVTLSCSPISGHRSVSWYQQTPGQGLQFLFEYFSETQRNKGNFPGRFSGRQFSNSRSEMNVSTLELGDSALYLCASGSGTTNYNEQFFGPGTRLTVL.

The chain carries TRBV6-1 and TRBJ2-2, with D maybe TRBD1 (5 bases). CDR1 is MNHNS and CDR2 is SASEGT in the germline V gene. This CDR3 spans 14 amino acids. The germline V and J ends were trimmed by 4 bases and 7 bases, with 13 bases remaining between them. CDR3 bases: TGTGCCAGCAGTGTCGGCAGGGTGATCGGGGAGCTGTTTTTT. It yields the protein CASSVGRVIGELFF.

This clonotype came up a few times. The rearrangement uses TRBV7-9 and TRBJ1-4; possibly TRBD1 for D (5 bases). The CDR3 covers 14 residues. Germline V gene sequence: CDR1 SEHNR, CDR2 FQNEAQ (reference sequence). V dropped 6 bases and J dropped 3 bases, with 11 bases sitting between them. The CDR3 here is CASSHRDPNEKLFF. The CDR3 DNA sequence: TGTGCCAGCAGTCACCGGGACCCTAATGAAAAACTGTTTTTT.

This clonotype has a handful of counts. The chain carries TRBV7-2 and TRBJ2-3; TRBD2 matches 11 bases. CDR3 size: 14 residues. V shed 6 bases, J shed 6 bases, and the junction held 5 bases outside the gene matches. Germline lookup yields CDR1 SGHTA and CDR2 FQGNSA. For the CDR3, the DNA is TGTGCCAGCAGGCCTCGGACTAGCGGGGATACGCAGTATTTT. Residues: CASRPRTSGDTQYF. The whole variable domain, remainder taken from reference TRBV7-2 and TRBJ2-3, is GAGVSQSPSNKVTEKGKDVELRCDPISGHTALYWYRQSLGQGLEFLIYFQGNSAPDKSGLPSDRFSAERTGGSVSTLTIQRTQQEDSAVYLCASRPRTSGDTQYFGPGTRLTVL.

The CDR3 spells CAWSVRGRGTEAFF. For the CDR3, the DNA is TGTGCCTGGAGTGTACGGGGTCGGGGGACTGAAGCTTTCTTT. The V and J genes are TRBV30 and TRBJ1-1, with D tentatively TRBD1 (5 bases). CDR3 length equals 14 residues. Germline CDR1 reads GTSNPN; CDR2 reads SVGIG (reference sequence). V dropped 0 bases and J dropped 5 bases, with 13 bases sitting between them.

This clonotype was detected a few times. The gene calls are TRBV12-3 or TRBV12-4 and TRBJ2-7, with TRBD2 as a possible D gene (6 bases). The CDR3 loop spans 16 amino acids. Trimming shortened V by 5 bases and J by 2 bases, and 19 bases separated the two germline ends. Written as DNA, the CDR3 is TGTGCCAGCAGTAGCCTTCGGGGCGGGGCGACCTACGAGCAGTACTTC. This codes for CASSSLRGGATYEQYF.

This rearrangement joins TRBV27 to TRBJ2-7; D is unclear. V gave up 4 bases and J gave up 8 bases, with 18 bases separating them. The CDR3 is 14 residues long. In germline, CDR1 is MNHEY, CDR2 SMNVEV (reference sequence). CDR3: CASSSPTAARQQYF. CDR3 DNA sequence: TGTGCCAGCAGTTCCCCAACGGCTGCAAGACAGCAGTACTTC.

The rearrangement joins TRBV6-1 to TRBJ1-2; D might be TRBD1 (5 bases). Germline CDR1 reads MNHNS; CDR2 reads SASEGT. Between the trimmed V and J ends, which lost 4 bases and 5 bases, there was a span of 11 bases. This CDR3 comprises 13 residues. For the CDR3, the DNA is TGTGCCAGCAGTGCAACAGGCACTTATGGCTACACCTTC. Translating it yields CASSATGTYGYTF.

The chain uses TRBV2 and TRBJ1-1; no clear D gene. The ends were cut back, 8 bases at V and 4 bases at J, with 14 bases in the middle. Germline V gives CDR1 SNHLY, CDR2 FYNNEI. The CDR3 has 13 residues. DNA of the CDR3: TGTGCCAGCTGTGCAGAGAAGGTCACTGAAGCTTTCTTT. The encoded protein is CASCAEKVTEAFF.